Sequencing of this TCR beta chain was carried out in a study of low-dose radiotherapy and immunotherapy resistance in tumors. Turning to the study itself: With fractions of 0.5 Gy given every 2 weeks, Cohort 1 accumulated a total of 6.5 Gy. Cohort 2 was treated with 1 Gy per fraction every two weeks, amounting to 13 Gy across 26 weeks. The regimen for patients comprised intravenous nivolumab 240 mg every two weeks plus intravenous ipilimumab 1 mg/kg every six weeks.

Alpha and beta chains were covered, as first-strand cDNA relied on TRAV- and TRBV-specific primers. TCR amplification used roughly 18 PCR cycles, a constant-region primer and a V-primer adapter. TCRdb re-derived calls from the reads in MiXCR, one entry per CDR3 protein. Among tens of thousands of distinct CDR3 sequences, over 15% were seen once, and the ten largest hold approximately 2.8%. This clonotype was picked up many times. CDR3 length: 13 amino acids. Germline V CDR1 and CDR2: DFQATT, SNEGSKA (reference sequence). J was trimmed by 1 base and V by 5 bases; bases with no gene match: 3. Time point: before trial treatment. It was nivolumab, ipilimumab, aspirin, low-dose cyclophosphamide and low-dose radiotherapy that donors received.

Specimen: PBMCs, collected before treatment. The TCR originated in a male donor with prostate cancer. This chain links TRBV20-1 with TRBJ2-3, with TRBD2 identical over 7 bases. CDR3 coding DNA: TGCAGTGCTTTTCGGGGGGGCACAGATACGCAGTATTTT. It specifies CSAFRGGTDTQYF.